The 16 T cell receptor beta chains below were found in one sample sequenced in a study of T-cell reconstitution after alpha-beta-depleted transplantation in children. Unique molecular identifiers were used in preparing the TCRbeta library. TCRdb re-derived calls from the PCR reads in MiXCR, one entry per CDR3 protein. The sample records some 550,000 distinct CDR3 sequences, around 17% being singletons. Specimen: PBMCs from the stem cell graft donor, collected from the stem cell graft. These receptors were collected from a human donor who donated a stem cell graft to a child with acute lymphoblastic leukemia.

This clonotype was counted only a few times. The chain is built from TRBV12-3 or TRBV12-4 and TRBJ2-7, with a possible D match to TRBD2 (6 bases). Trimming shortened V by 0 bases and J by 6 bases, and 12 bases separated the two germline ends. The CDR3 length is 14 residues. This CDR3 reads CASSLAREYTEQYF. Here the CDR3 DNA reads TGTGCCAGCAGTTTAGCACGGGAGTACACCGAGCAGTACTTC.

The chain recombines TRBV12-3 or TRBV12-4 with TRBJ2-1, with 11 nucleotides matching TRBD2. J lost 6 bases, V lost 5 bases, and 9 bases had no gene match. The CDR3 runs 16 residues. CDR3 loop: CASSPVAGGPVNEQFF. The CDR3 DNA is TGTGCCAGCAGTCCCGTAGCGGGAGGGCCGGTCAATGAGCAGTTCTTC.

This clonotype turned up a few times. The chain combines TRBV3-1 with TRBJ1-5; D is unresolved. The germline CDR1 and CDR2 sequences are LGHDT and YNNKEL (reference sequence). V was clipped by 0 bases and J by 5 bases, with 11 bases between them. This CDR3 region has 15 residues. CDR3 in amino acids: CASSQDLQLDQPQHF. In DNA, the CDR3 is TGTGCCAGCAGCCAAGATTTGCAGTTGGATCAGCCCCAGCATTTT.

This clonotype has a handful of counts. The chain has TRBV20-1 and TRBJ2-7; 14 nucleotides line up with TRBD2. Germline V gives CDR1 DFQATT, CDR2 SNEGSKA (reference sequence). Trimming took 1 base from V and 0 from J; bases not matched to a gene: 5. This CDR3 contains 17 residues. CDR3 protein: CSARVRTSGRSSYEQYF. The CDR3 DNA reads TGCAGTGCTAGAGTCCGGACTAGCGGGAGGAGCTCCTACGAGCAGTACTTC.

This clonotype was counted a few times. The chain has TRBV5-1 and TRBJ2-7; 10 positions match TRBD2. The germline V gene encodes CDR1 SGHRS and CDR2 YFSETQ. The CDR3 runs 14 residues. V shed 2 bases, J shed 3 bases, and the junction held 2 bases outside the gene matches. The CDR3 loop reads CASSFSGRYYEQYF. The DNA of the CDR3 is TGCGCCAGCAGCTTTAGCGGGAGGTACTACGAGCAGTACTTC.

The rearrangement links TRBV4-1 to TRBJ1-2; 7 bases agree with TRBD1. The CDR3 has 16 residues. CDR1 is MGHRA and CDR2 is YSYEKL in the germline V gene. V gave up 4 bases and J gave up 0 bases; unmatched junction bases: 8. The CDR3 here is CASSPTGTTANYGYTF. The DNA for the CDR3 is TGCGCCAGCAGCCCGACAGGGACGACCGCTAACTATGGCTACACCTTC.

This clonotype was detected a few times. V gene TRBV5-1 combines with J gene TRBJ2-5, with no clear D. Germline lookup yields CDR1 SGHRS and CDR2 YFSETQ. Trimming removed 4 bases at V and 5 bases at J, with 12 bases between. This CDR3 spans 13 amino acids. The CDR3, as DNA: TGCGCCAGCAGCGACCGGTTTGACGAGACCCAGTACTTC. It specifies CASSDRFDETQYF.

The CDR3 nucleotides are TGCAGTGCTAACAGTCGGCGATCCCGTCCGCGCGCGCAGTATTTT. Translating gives CSANSRRSRPRAQYF. The chain recombines TRBV20-1 with TRBJ2-3, with no clear D. This CDR3 is 15 amino acids long. Trimming stripped 4 bases from V and 10 bases from J, with 24 bases between. Looked up from germline, CDR1 is DFQATT and CDR2 is SNEGSKA (reference sequence).

V gene TRBV20-1 combines with J gene TRBJ2-1, with D perhaps matching TRBD1 (5 bases). This CDR3 has 14 amino acids. Germline lookup yields CDR1 DFQATT and CDR2 SNEGSKA (reference sequence). V lost 6 bases and J lost 6, with 18 bases in between. The CDR3 DNA sequence: TGCAGTGCGACCAGGACATCCAAGGGCAATGAGCAGTTCTTC. Its protein product is CSATRTSKGNEQFF.

This clonotype was recorded a few times. The chain is built from TRBV28 and TRBJ2-7; a possible D gene is TRBD1 (6 bases). Trimming cost V 6 bases and J 2 bases, with 8 bases left between them. Germline V gives CDR1 MDHEN, CDR2 SYDVKM. The CDR3 extends over 12 amino acids. CDR3 amino acids: CASRAGAYEQYF. CDR3 DNA sequence: TGTGCCAGCAGGGCAGGGGCCTACGAGCAGTACTTC. The complete variable domain, with remaining parts taken from reference TRBV28 and TRBJ2-7, reads DVKVTQSSRYLVKRTGEKVFLECVQDMDHENMFWYRQDPGLGLRLIYFSYDVKMKEKGDIPEGYSVSREKKERFSLILESASTNQTSMYLCASRAGAYEQYFGPGTRLTVT.

This clonotype was seen only a few times. The chain links TRBV5-1 to TRBJ1-1, with D possibly matching TRBD1 (5 bases). Germline CDR1 SGHRS, CDR2 YFSETQ. Trimming left V 3 bases short and J 1 base short, with 10 bases between. The CDR3 has 14 residues. The CDR3 reads CASSSLTENTEAFF. The CDR3 DNA follows: TGCGCCAGCAGCTCCTTGACAGAGAACACTGAAGCTTTCTTT.

A single count supports this clonotype. The chain couples TRBV4-2 to TRBJ2-2, with 12 bases fitting TRBD2. The germline CDR1 and CDR2 sequences are LGHNA and YNFKEQ. This CDR3 has 17 residues. V was pared by 0 bases and J by 4 bases, with 3 bases of the junction left unmatched. Written as DNA, the CDR3 is TGTGCCAGCAGCCAAGAGACACTAGCGGGAGGCACCGGGGAGCTGTTTTTT. Amino acids: CASSQETLAGGTGELFF.

The sample holds a few counts of this clonotype. V and J are TRBV20-1 and TRBJ2-1, with D uncertain. V was pared by 5 bases and J by 7 bases, with 33 bases between. CDR3 length: 19 amino acids. Germline CDR1 is DFQATT and CDR2 is SNEGSKA (reference sequence). This chain's CDR3 is CSAWSNSNHLLSTVNEQFF. DNA of the CDR3: TGCAGTGCTTGGTCCAACTCGAACCACCTCCTGAGCACGGTAAATGAGCAGTTCTTC.

This clonotype has ten or more counts. The chain employs TRBV7-9 and TRBJ2-7; TRBD2 matches 13 bases. With 6 bases clipped from V and 2 bases from J, the junction kept 7 bases outside the gene matches. The length of the CDR3 is 16 residues. CDR1 is SEHNR and CDR2 is FQNEAQ in the germline V gene (reference sequence). The CDR3 coding sequence is TGTGCCAGCAGGTCTACCGGGACTAGCGGGGCCTACGAGCAGTACTTC. Amino acids: CASRSTGTSGAYEQYF.

This rearrangement joins TRBV18 to TRBJ2-5; TRBD2 matches 11 bases. Trimming at V came to 3 bases and at J to 2 bases, leaving 5 bases not matched to a gene. Germline V lookup: CDR1 KGHSH, CDR2 LQKENI. The CDR3 runs to 16 residues. The CDR3 DNA reads as TGTGCCAGCTCACCCCTAGCGGGAGGCCAGCAAGAGACCCAGTACTTC. Translating it yields CASSPLAGGQQETQYF.

This clonotype has only a few counts. The chain links TRBV6-5 to TRBJ2-7; 10 nucleotides line up with TRBD2. Losses at the gene ends were 2 bases for V and 5 bases for J; bases not matched to a gene: 6. CDR3 length: 15 amino acids. CDR1 and CDR2 from the germline V gene are MNHEY and SVGAGI. The CDR3 loop is CASSYGTSGMNEQYF. In DNA, the CDR3 is TGTGCCAGCAGTTACGGTACTAGCGGGATGAACGAGCAGTACTTC.